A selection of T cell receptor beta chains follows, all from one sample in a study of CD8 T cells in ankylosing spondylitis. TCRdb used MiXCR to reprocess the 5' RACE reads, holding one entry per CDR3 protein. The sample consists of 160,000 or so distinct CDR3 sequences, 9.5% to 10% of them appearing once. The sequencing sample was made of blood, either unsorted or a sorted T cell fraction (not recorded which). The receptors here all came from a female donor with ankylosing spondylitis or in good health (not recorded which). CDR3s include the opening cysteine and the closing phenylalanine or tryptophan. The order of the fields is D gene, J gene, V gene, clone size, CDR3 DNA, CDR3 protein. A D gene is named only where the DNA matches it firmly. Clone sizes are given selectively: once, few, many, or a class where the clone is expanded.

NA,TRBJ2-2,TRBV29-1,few,TGCAGCGTTGGTTCAGGGGACCTCGGGTGGACCGGGGAGCTGTTTTTT,CSVGSGDLGWTGELFF
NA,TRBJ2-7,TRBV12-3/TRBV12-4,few,TGTGCCAGCAGTTCCACCCCCCTTGGAGGGAGCACCTACGAGCAGTACTTC,CASSSTPLGGSTYEQYF
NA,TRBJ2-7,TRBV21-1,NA,TGTGCCAGCAGCAAACCCCGGCAGGCCAGCTCCTACGAGCAGTACTTC,CASSKPRQASSYEQYF
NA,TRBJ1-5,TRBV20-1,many,TGCAGTGCTAGAGCTAAGCCTGGGCCCCAGCATTTT,CSARAKPGPQHF
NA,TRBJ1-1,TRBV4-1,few,TGCGCCAGCAGCCAACGGGTGGGGAACACTGAAGCTTTCTTT,CASSQRVGNTEAFF
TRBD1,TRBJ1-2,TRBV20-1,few,TGCAGTGCTAGAGATGGAACAGGGGGAGCTAACTATGGCTACACCTTC,CSARDGTGGANYGYTF
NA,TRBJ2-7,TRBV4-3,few,TGCGCCAGCAGCCAAGAAATAGAAACGGGGCCTCACGAGCAGTACTTC,CASSQEIETGPHEQYF
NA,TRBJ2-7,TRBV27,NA,TGTGCCAGCACCCCCGGGACAAACCCTTCCTACGAGCAGTACTTC,CASTPGTNPSYEQYF
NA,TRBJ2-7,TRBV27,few,TGTGCCAGCAGTTTATCGGGAGTCCCGTCCTACGAGCAGTACTTC,CASSLSGVPSYEQYF
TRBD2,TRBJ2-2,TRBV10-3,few,TGTGCCATCAGTGACTCCACTAGCGACCCAACCGGGGAGCTGTTTTTT,CAISDSTSDPTGELFF
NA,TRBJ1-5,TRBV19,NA,TGTGCCAGTACCCTGCTCGGGGGTGTATATAGCAATCAGCCCCAGCATTTT,CASTLLGGVYSNQPQHF
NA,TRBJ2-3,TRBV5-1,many,TGCGCCAGCAGCTTGGGCGACTCGGAGGGAGGCCCAGCCGGTACGCAGTATTTT,CASSLGDSEGGPAGTQYF
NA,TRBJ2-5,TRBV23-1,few,TGCGCCAGCACTCCCATGGGGGGTGGAGAGACCCAGTACTTC,CASTPMGGGETQYF
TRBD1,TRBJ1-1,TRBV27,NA,TGTGCCAGCAGCCCAGGACAGGGGGTAACTGAAGCTTTCTTT,CASSPGQGVTEAFF
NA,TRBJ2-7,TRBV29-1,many,TGCAGCGTTTTTAGGGACGAGCAGTACTTC,CSVFRDEQYF
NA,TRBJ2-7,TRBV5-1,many,TGCGCCAGCAGCTTGGCGGTCGGCTACGAGCAGTACTTC,CASSLAVGYEQYF
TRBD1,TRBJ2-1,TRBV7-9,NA,TGTGCCAGCAGCTACCGGGACAGGGGAGCGGTTGAGCAGTTCTTC,CASSYRDRGAVEQFF
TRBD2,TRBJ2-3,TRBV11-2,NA,TGTGCCAGCAGCTTTCTGGGACTAGCGGGGGGATTTTTTAGCACAGATACGCAGTATTTT,CASSFLGLAGGFFSTDTQYF
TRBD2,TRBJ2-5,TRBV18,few,TGTGCCAGCTCACCGTGGCGGGAGGTTTTGGAGACCCAGTACTTC,CASSPWREVLETQYF
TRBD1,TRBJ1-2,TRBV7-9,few,TGTGCCAGCGGAAGACAGGGGAAAAACTATGGCTACACCTTC,CASGRQGKNYGYTF
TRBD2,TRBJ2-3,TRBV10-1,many,TGCGCCAGCAGTGATCCCAGCGGGAGCATGACAGATACGCAGTATTTT,CASSDPSGSMTDTQYF
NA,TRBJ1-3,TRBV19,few,TGTGCCAGTAGTATAGACGCCGAAGGTTATGGAAACACCATATATTTT,CASSIDAEGYGNTIYF
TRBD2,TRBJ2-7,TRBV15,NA,TGTGCCACCAGCGGCGGTCGAAGAGAGTCGGGAAGCGGGAGATCCCTCTACGAGCAGTACTTC,CATSGGRRESGSGRSLYEQYF
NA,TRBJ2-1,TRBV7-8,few,TGTGCCAGCAGCTTACTTCCAGCGGTCCAGAGCTCCTACAATGAGCAGTTCTTC,CASSLLPAVQSSYNEQFF
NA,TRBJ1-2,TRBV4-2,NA,TGTGCCAGCAGCCAAGCCTCCCCCGGGAGATCCTATGGCTACACCTTC,CASSQASPGRSYGYTF
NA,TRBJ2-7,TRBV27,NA,TGTGCCAGCAGTTTAGGGGGGTTCACCTCCGAGCAGTACTTC,CASSLGGFTSEQYF
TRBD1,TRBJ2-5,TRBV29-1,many,TGCAGCGTTGAAGAAGGGACAGGGGGCGAAGAGACCCAGTACTTC,CSVEEGTGGEETQYF
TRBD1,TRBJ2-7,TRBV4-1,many,TGCGCCAGCAGCCAAGACGGACAGGCCTACGAGCAGTACTTC,CASSQDGQAYEQYF
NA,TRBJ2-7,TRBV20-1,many,TGCAGTGCTAGAGGGAGAACGGGACGGCGGTCCTACGAGCAGTACTTC,CSARGRTGRRSYEQYF
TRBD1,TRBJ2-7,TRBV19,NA,TGTGCCACTTCCGTGACAGGGAGCACCTACGAGCAGTACTTC,CATSVTGSTYEQYF
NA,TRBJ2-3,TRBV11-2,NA,TGTGCCAGCAGCTTAGACGATACGCAGTATTTT,CASSLDDTQYF
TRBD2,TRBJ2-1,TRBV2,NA,TGTGCCAGCAGAGGGACTAGCTTCAATGAGCAGTTCTTC,CASRGTSFNEQFF
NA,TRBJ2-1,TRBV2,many,TGTGCCAGCACCCAGGGCGACGACAATGAGCAGTTCTTC,CASTQGDDNEQFF
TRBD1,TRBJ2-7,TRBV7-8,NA,TGTGCCAGCAGCTTAGGGGGACAGGGGAACCGCGAGCAGTACTTC,CASSLGGQGNREQYF
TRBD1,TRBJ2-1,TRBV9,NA,TGTGCCAGCAACCCAGGGGGTATGGGATACAATGAGCAGTTCTTC,CASNPGGMGYNEQFF
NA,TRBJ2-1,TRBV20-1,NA,TGCAGTGCCCGAGGGGGAGAGAGGGTTTCCTACAATGAGCAGTTCTTC,CSARGGERVSYNEQFF
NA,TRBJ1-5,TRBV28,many,TGTGCCAGCAGTTTAGGACACCTTAGCAATCAGCCCCAGCATTTT,CASSLGHLSNQPQHF
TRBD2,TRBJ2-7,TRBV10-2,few,TGCGCCAGCTCAGGAGGTAGCGGGGTCTACGAGCAGTACTTC,CASSGGSGVYEQYF
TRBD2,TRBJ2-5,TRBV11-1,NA,TGTGCCAGCAGCTTAGCGGTTTCCAGGACTAGAGGAGGAGAGACCCAGTACTTC,CASSLAVSRTRGGETQYF
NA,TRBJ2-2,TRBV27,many,TGTGCCAGCAGTTCATGGGGGCAGGTACCCGGGGAGCTGTTTTTT,CASSSWGQVPGELFF
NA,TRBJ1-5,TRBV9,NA,TGTGCCAGCAGTCGGACAGCCGGATCTCAGCCCCAGCATTTT,CASSRTAGSQPQHF
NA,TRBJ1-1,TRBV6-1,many,TGTGCCAGCAGCCGGGATCGGGCGAACACTGAAGCTTTCTTT,CASSRDRANTEAFF
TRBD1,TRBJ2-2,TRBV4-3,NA,TGCGCCAGCAGCCTTTCCCCGGGACAGGTCTCCGGGGAGCTGTTTTTT,CASSLSPGQVSGELFF
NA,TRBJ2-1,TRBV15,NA,TGTGCCACCAGCAGAGGGTGGGATGAGCAGTTCTTC,CATSRGWDEQFF
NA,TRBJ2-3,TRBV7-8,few,TGTGCCAGCAGCTTAGTCGGGGAGAGGGGTACAGATACGCAGTATTTT,CASSLVGERGTDTQYF
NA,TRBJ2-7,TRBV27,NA,TGTGCCAGCAGTTCGCCAGACCCATCCTACGAGCAGTACTTC,CASSSPDPSYEQYF
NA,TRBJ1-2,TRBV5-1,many,TGCGCCAGCAGCTTCAATAGGAACTATGGCTACACCTTC,CASSFNRNYGYTF
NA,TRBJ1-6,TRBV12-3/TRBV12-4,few,TGTGCCAGCAGACCACAGAATAATTCACCCCTCCACTTT,CASRPQNNSPLHF
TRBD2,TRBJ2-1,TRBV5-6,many,TGTGCCAGCTACCCTGAGGGACTAGCGGTTAATGAGCAGTTCTTC,CASYPEGLAVNEQFF
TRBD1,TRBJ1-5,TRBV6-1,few,TGTGCCAGCAAGAAGGGGGCGTATTCCCGCAATCAGCCCCAGCATTTT,CASKKGAYSRNQPQHF
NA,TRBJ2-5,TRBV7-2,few,TGTGCCAGCAGCTTAAACCCCGGTGGAGAGACCCAGTACTTC,CASSLNPGGETQYF
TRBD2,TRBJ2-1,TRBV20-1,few,TGCAGTGCTAGAGAGCGGGAGCGATACAATGAGCAGTTCTTC,CSARERERYNEQFF
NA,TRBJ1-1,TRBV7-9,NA,TGTGCCAGCGGATGGAGCACTGAAGCTTTCTTT,CASGWSTEAFF
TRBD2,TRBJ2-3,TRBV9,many,TGTGCCAGCAGCGTAGGGGGGGGACTCAGCACAGATACGCAGTATTTT,CASSVGGGLSTDTQYF
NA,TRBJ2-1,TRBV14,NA,TGTGCCAGCAGCCCCAACTCGGGGCCCTACAATGAGCAGTTCTTC,CASSPNSGPYNEQFF
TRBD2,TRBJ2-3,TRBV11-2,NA,TGTGCCAGCAGCTTAGGGCGGGAGGGCCTCCCCACGCAGTATTTT,CASSLGREGLPTQYF
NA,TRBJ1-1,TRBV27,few,TGTGCCAGCAGTCGGACGGGGGCATTGAACACTGAAGCTTTCTTT,CASSRTGALNTEAFF
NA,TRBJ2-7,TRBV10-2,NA,TGCGCCAGCAGTGACACCAATGGGGGGCCCGAGCAGTACTTC,CASSDTNGGPEQYF
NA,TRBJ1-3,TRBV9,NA,TGTGCCAGCAGCGTAGGGGAATCTGGAAACACCATATATTTT,CASSVGESGNTIYF